These T cell receptor beta chains were read from a single sample in a study of T cells expressing NK-cell markers. TCRdb reprocessed the 5' RACE reads, keeping one entry per CDR3 protein, no DNA. The table for this sample gives roughly 180,000 distinct CDR3 sequences. The sample taken for sequencing was blood T cells: a sorted CD56 or NKG2C T cell subset, CD4+ or CD8+ T cells, or bulk PBMC T cells (not recorded which). Every receptor here comes from a woman aged 18 to 75 in good health. Both conserved end residues are part of each CDR3.

TRBV5-1	TRBJ2-5	CASSFPGTTETQYF
TRBV6-5	TRBJ1-6	CASSLGAGQAGSYNSPLHF
TRBV28	TRBJ2-7	CASSFDRGNYEQYF
TRBV12-3/TRBV12-4	TRBJ2-5	CASRLAGQETQYF
TRBV5-6	TRBJ2-5	CASSGGLVGETQYF
TRBV5-1	TRBJ2-1	CANPGQGAGNEQFF
TRBV2	TRBJ1-6	CASSAIGTGGSPLHF
TRBV7-9	TRBJ1-3	CASSFDRLSGNTIYF
TRBV4-1	TRBJ2-7	CASSHPAGTVYEQYF
TRBV7-9	TRBJ2-3	CASSWLGSTGAQYF
TRBV29-1	TRBJ2-7	CSVRGARDEQYF
TRBV5-1	TRBJ1-1	CASSLGDPGLLLRTEAFF
TRBV25-1	TRBJ1-3	CASSDPRMGAGNTIYF
TRBV2	TRBJ2-5	CAPKGRALGTQYF
TRBV5-1	TRBJ2-1	CASSLRGESSYNEQFF
TRBV5-1	TRBJ2-7	CASSIGTGVTYEQYF
TRBV7-3	TRBJ2-3	CASTSILDRYTDTQYF
TRBV3-1	TRBJ1-2	CASSQDSGGYTF
TRBV20-1	TRBJ2-5	CSARARRGEETQYF
TRBV5-1	TRBJ2-3	CASGEAGNTDTQYF
TRBV5-1	TRBJ1-2	CASSLATGGGKYRGYTF
TRBV7-9	TRBJ1-4	CASSPGGAGGEKLFF
TRBV28	TRBJ2-7	CASSLGPLGSYEQYF
TRBV6-5	TRBJ1-3	CASSLRGDGKAFGNTIYF
TRBV20-1	TRBJ1-6	CSARYRGEPGNSPLHF
TRBV20-1	TRBJ1-5	CSASGRGRYQPQHF
TRBV5-1	TRBJ2-3	CASSGQGHGTDTQYF
TRBV3-1	TRBJ2-1	CASSQDGNFYNEQFF
TRBV9	TRBJ1-6	CASSVRDNSPLHF
TRBV25-1	TRBJ1-2	CASSEGGGLYYGYTF
TRBV20-1	TRBJ1-2	CSARAPGGYTF
TRBV3-1	TRBJ2-1	CASSQGLGVLSYNEQFF
TRBV7-8	TRBJ1-1	CASSYKGQGVVNTEAFF
TRBV5-6	TRBJ2-5	CASSLDWAGRETQYF
TRBV10-3	TRBJ2-7	CAILDNSYEQYF
TRBV7-9	TRBJ2-3	CASSLGDRGSSDTQYF
TRBV7-3	TRBJ2-1	CASSESRDVGYNEQFF
TRBV4-1	TRBJ2-5	CASSVYRAGETQYF
TRBV29-1	TRBJ1-1	CSVPGTEMNTEAFF
TRBV28	TRBJ1-4	CASSQGTGKEKLFF
TRBV27	TRBJ1-5	CASSPLQGGNQPQHF
TRBV7-3	TRBJ2-2	CASSLTGTSGSLRTGELFF
TRBV4-1	TRBJ2-6	CASSSPGGGSSGANVLTF
TRBV24-1	TRBJ2-1	CATSLVAGGPHEQFF
TRBV2	TRBJ2-5	CASQRGQQETQYF
TRBV9	TRBJ1-2	CASSVGMGQMDGYTF
TRBV10-3	TRBJ2-1	CAISAGLAGDNEQFF
TRBV27	TRBJ2-1	CASSSMVRDRGAHEQFF
TRBV28	TRBJ2-7	CASTRTESYEQYF
TRBV2	TRBJ1-1	CARTGIGNTEAFF
TRBV20-1	TRBJ2-1	CSARISGGGNEQFF
TRBV29-1	TRBJ1-2	CSARENYGYTF